Below, 23 T cell receptor beta chains from the same sample are listed, as sequenced in a study of low-dose radiotherapy and immunotherapy resistance in tumors (dated by TCRdb to between 2022 and 2023). The sequencer listed for this sample is Illumina HiSeq 2500. Superscript III and a set of TRAV- and TRBV-specific primers were used to synthesize first-strand cDNA, so that both TCRalpha and TCRbeta chains were covered. TCRs were amplified for around 20 PCR cycles with Phusion, using a constant-region primer paired with the adapter attached to the V primers. TCRdb's own reprocessing of the public reads used fastp at Q25 and MiXCR and kept productive beta chains. Rows with one shared CDR3 protein collapse into an entry with the most common genes and DNA. The sample table shows 70,000 to 95,000 distinct CDR3 sequences, and 15% to 20% are seen once. The ten largest clonotypes hold 2.8% of the sample.

The sample's time point, from its label and the paper: before trial treatment. The sample was PBMCs, taken before treatment. Receptors originate from a male donor with prostate cancer.

This clonotype was detected ten times or more. This chain joins TRBV20-1 and TRBJ2-3; D is unclear. The germline gives CDR1 DFQATT, CDR2 SNEGSKA (reference sequence). This CDR3 has 18 amino acids. V lost 1 base and J lost 0, with 20 bases in between. CDR3 sequence: CSARGQAPTTASTDTQYF. The CDR3 region has the DNA TGCAGTGCTAGAGGCCAGGCCCCGACAACTGCTAGCACAGATACGCAGTATTTT.

This clonotype has a count of ten or more. This rearrangement joins TRBV28 to TRBJ2-7; 10 bases align to TRBD1. There are 14 residues in the CDR3. The V and J ends lost 4 bases and 3 bases, in that order; junction bases with no gene match: 3. The germline V gene has CDR1 MDHEN and CDR2 SYDVKM. The CDR3 is CASSYGTGDYEQYF. The CDR3 DNA sequence: TGTGCCAGCAGTTACGGGACAGGGGACTACGAGCAGTACTTC.

This clonotype was observed at least ten times. The V gene is TRBV6-1, the J gene TRBJ2-7; weak D call: TRBD2 (5 bases). Germline lookup yields CDR1 MNHNS and CDR2 SASEGT. CDR3 length: 15 residues. The ends were cut back, 1 base at V and 0 bases at J, with 10 bases in the middle. The CDR3 coding sequence is TGTGCCAGCAGTGAAGGGCAGGAGGCCTCCTACGAGCAGTACTTC. Translated, it gives CASSEGQEASYEQYF.

This clonotype was recorded many times. The chain is built from TRBV5-1 and TRBJ2-5; unclear D gene. The CDR3 is 12 amino acids. V lost 4 bases, J lost 2 bases, and 6 bases lay in between. From germline, CDR1 is SGHRS and CDR2 YFSETQ. The CDR3 here is CASSRLQETQYF. CDR3 bases: TGCGCCAGCAGCCGGTTACAAGAGACCCAGTACTTC.

This clonotype was counted at least ten times. One end of the junction fails to match germline, which may point to a read error. The V and J genes are TRBV4-1 and TRBJ2-7, with TRBD2 matching 7 bases. The germline V gene encodes CDR1 MGHRA and CDR2 YSYEKL. The length of the CDR3 is 15 residues. This CDR3 reads CASSQDSGLGYEQYF. As DNA, the CDR3 is TGCGCCAGCAGTCAAGACTCAGGACTAGGCTACGAGCAGTACTTC.

This clonotype was recorded at least ten times. This chain joins TRBV4-1 and TRBJ2-3; D not resolved. V lost 1 base, J lost 4 bases, and 6 bases lay in between. CDR3 length equals 13 residues. Germline loops: CDR1 MGHRA, CDR2 YSYEKL. CDR3 amino acids: CASSQGVADTQYF. The CDR3 nucleotides are TGCGCCAGCAGCCAAGGGGTCGCAGATACGCAGTATTTT.

This clonotype appeared many times. J is TRBJ2-7 and V is TRBV7-8; D is uncertain. Germline CDR1 reads SGHVS; CDR2 reads FQNEAQ. The CDR3 has 13 residues. Trimming stripped 3 bases from V and 2 bases from J, with 8 bases between. As DNA, the CDR3 is TGTGCCAGCAGCTTGGCAGAAACCTACGAGCAGTACTTC. Encoded protein: CASSLAETYEQYF.

This clonotype was found many times. This chain links TRBV7-9 with TRBJ2-5; 9 nucleotides match TRBD2. The junction had 4 bases not matched to a gene; V was cut back by 5 bases and J by 0 bases. From germline, CDR1 is SEHNR and CDR2 FQNEAQ (reference sequence). This CDR3 has 15 residues. The CDR3 loop reads CASSQAGGYQETQYF. The DNA for the CDR3 is TGTGCCAGCAGCCAAGCGGGGGGTTACCAAGAGACCCAGTACTTC.

This clonotype showed up many times. The rearrangement links TRBV7-9 to TRBJ2-7, with D possibly matching TRBD1 (7 bases). The CDR3 is made up of 13 amino acids. Germline V gives CDR1 SEHNR, CDR2 FQNEAQ (reference sequence). Trimming shortened V by 8 bases and J by 3 bases, and 14 bases separated the two germline ends. The CDR3 region has the DNA TGTGCCAGCGGGAACAGGGGAGGCTACGAGCAGTACTTC. Its translation: CASGNRGGYEQYF.

This clonotype was picked up many times. The chain links TRBV9 to TRBJ2-3, with 9 nucleotides matching TRBD2. The CDR3 consists of 17 residues. The ends lost 3 bases at V and 1 base at J; junction bases unmatched: 9. The V gene's germline CDR1 is SGDLS and CDR2 YYNGEE. CDR3 protein: CASSAWGAGGRTDTQYF. The CDR3 DNA is TGTGCCAGCAGCGCCTGGGGAGCGGGGGGCCGCACAGATACGCAGTATTTT.

As regards this clonotype: Given a far larger clone just one base away, this is likely a sequencing read error. This rearrangement joins TRBV13 to TRBJ2-1; TRBD1 aligns across 8 bases. There are 14 residues in the CDR3. V shed 5 bases and J 10 bases; nucleotides not matched to a gene: 10. Germline V gives CDR1 PRHDT, CDR2 FYEKMQ (reference sequence). CDR3 in amino acids: CASSAVTGVNEQFF. The CDR3 nucleotides are TGTGCCAGCAGCGCCGTGACAGGGGTTAACGAGCAGTTCTTC.

This clonotype was recorded at least ten times. The rearrangement joins TRBV29-1 to TRBJ1-2; the D is unclear. V lost 4 bases and J lost 1, with 7 bases in between. The CDR3 length is 12 residues. Germline CDR1 is SQVTM and CDR2 is ANQGSEA. CDR3 nucleotide sequence: TGCAGCGTTGGTGGCCGTAACTATGGCTACACCTTC. Translation: CSVGGRNYGYTF. The full variable domain, rest sourced from reference TRBV29-1 and TRBJ1-2, is SAVISQKPSRDICQRGTSLTIQCQVDSQVTMMFWYRQQPGQSLTLIATANQGSEATYESGFVIDKFPISRPNLTFSTLTVSNMSPEDSSIYLCSVGGRNYGYTFGSGTRLTVV.

The table lists this clonotype with many counts. V is TRBV15 and J is TRBJ1-5; D not certain. The V gene lost 7 bases and the J gene lost 0 bases, with 13 bases spanning the gap. This CDR3 contains 15 residues. CDR1 is LNHNV and CDR2 is YYDKDF in the germline V gene (reference sequence). CDR3 sequence (DNA): TGTGCCACCATGGCAGGATTAGATAGCAATCAGCCCCAGCATTTT. Translating gives CATMAGLDSNQPQHF.

On this clonotype itself: The likely explanation is a read error, given a far larger clone one base away. V gene TRBV2 combines with J gene TRBJ2-3; TRBD2 might be the D (5 bases). This CDR3 region has 14 residues. Germline V gene lookup returns CDR1 SNHLY and CDR2 FYNNEI. The CDR3 nucleotides are TGTGCCACCAGTGACCGAGGACTCACAGATACGCAGTATTTT. Residues: CATSDRGLTDTQYF.

This clonotype was counted once. The V and J genes are TRBV3-1 and TRBJ2-3; D is possibly TRBD2 (6 bases). CDR3 length: 15 amino acids. Trimming removed 4 bases from V and 0 bases from J, with 11 bases in between. Germline CDR1 is LGHDT and CDR2 is YNNKEL (reference sequence). The CDR3 DNA sequence: TGTGCCAGCAGCCCTGGGGGAGGTAGCACAGATACGCAGTATTTT. It translates to CASSPGGGSTDTQYF.

This clonotype has at least ten counts. V and J are TRBV19 and TRBJ1-2, with D maybe TRBD1 (5 bases). Germline CDR1 LNHDA, CDR2 SQIVND (reference sequence). Trimming took 5 bases from V and 7 from J, leaving 17 bases between them. The CDR3 consists of 14 residues. CDR3 coding DNA: TGTGCCAGTAGTTCGACCGACTGGAGGGGTGGCTACACCTTC. This codes for CASSSTDWRGGYTF.

Ten or more counts support this clonotype. The DNA for the CDR3 is TGTGCCAGTAGTCCCACACGGGATGGGACAGGGAATGAAAAACTGTTTTTT. It translates to CASSPTRDGTGNEKLFF. The chain links TRBV19 to TRBJ1-4, with TRBD1 matching over 9 bases. From germline, CDR1 is LNHDA and CDR2 SQIVND (reference sequence). Unmatched junction bases numbered 12, after V lost 5 bases and J lost 5 bases. The CDR3 sequence is 17 residues long.

The table lists this clonotype with many counts. The V and J genes are TRBV6-2 or TRBV6-3 and TRBJ2-5, with a tentative D call TRBD2 (6 bases). V lost 0 bases, J lost 4 bases, and 12 bases lay in between. Germline CDR1 is MNHEY and CDR2 is SVGEGT. The CDR3 covers 15 residues. CDR3 region: CASSYSIEEGETQYF. The CDR3 DNA reads as TGTGCCAGCAGTTACTCGATAGAGGAGGGAGAGACCCAGTACTTC.

Concerning this clonotype: This clone may be a read error of a much larger clone one base away. This rearrangement joins TRBV19 to TRBJ1-1, with D unclear. The CDR3 contains 15 residues. The germline V and J ends were trimmed by 3 bases and 3 bases, with 14 bases remaining between them. Germline CDR1 reads LNHDA; CDR2 reads SQIVND (reference sequence). DNA for the CDR3: TGTGCCAGTAGTATGCCCCCGGGCGGCGACACTGAAGCTTTCTTT. Protein product: CASSMPPGGDTEAFF.

This clonotype was counted ten times or more. The V gene is TRBV4-2, the J gene TRBJ2-1, with a possible D match to TRBD2 (5 bases). The germline V and J ends were trimmed by 0 bases and 3 bases, with 12 bases remaining between them. This CDR3 comprises 16 residues. Per the germline V gene, CDR1 is LGHNA and CDR2 is YNFKEQ. The CDR3 DNA reads TGTGCCAGCAGCCAAGACACCGGGGATTTCTACAATGAGCAGTTCTTC. The encoded protein is CASSQDTGDFYNEQFF.

This clonotype showed up many times. The rearrangement joins TRBV7-2 to TRBJ2-7, with D hard to call. Trimming stripped 7 bases from V and 3 bases from J, with 10 bases between. The CDR3 loop spans 12 amino acids. Germline-derived CDR1 and CDR2 are SGHTA and FQGNSA. The CDR3 spells CASTETGYEQYF. CDR3 bases: TGTGCCAGCACCGAGACTGGCTACGAGCAGTACTTC.

This clonotype occurred many times. This rearrangement joins TRBV2 to TRBJ2-7; 7 positions agree with TRBD2. Germline V CDR1 and CDR2: SNHLY, FYNNEI. V was clipped by 6 bases and J by 7 bases; unmatched bases: 18. The CDR3 length is 16 residues. Here the CDR3 reads CASSGGLASGSGEQYF. The DNA for the CDR3 is TGTGCCAGCAGCGGTGGGTTGGCTAGCGGTTCGGGGGAGCAGTACTTC.

This clonotype was counted ten times or more. V usage is TRBV12-3 or TRBV12-4 and J usage is TRBJ2-5; TRBD2 aligns across 8 bases. Trimming removed 8 bases from V and 9 bases from J; junction bases left unmatched: 14. The CDR3 length is 14 residues. The CDR3 reads CASSGLALGGAQYF. The CDR3 DNA sequence: TGTGCCAGCTCAGGTTTGGCGCTCGGGGGGGCCCAGTACTTC.